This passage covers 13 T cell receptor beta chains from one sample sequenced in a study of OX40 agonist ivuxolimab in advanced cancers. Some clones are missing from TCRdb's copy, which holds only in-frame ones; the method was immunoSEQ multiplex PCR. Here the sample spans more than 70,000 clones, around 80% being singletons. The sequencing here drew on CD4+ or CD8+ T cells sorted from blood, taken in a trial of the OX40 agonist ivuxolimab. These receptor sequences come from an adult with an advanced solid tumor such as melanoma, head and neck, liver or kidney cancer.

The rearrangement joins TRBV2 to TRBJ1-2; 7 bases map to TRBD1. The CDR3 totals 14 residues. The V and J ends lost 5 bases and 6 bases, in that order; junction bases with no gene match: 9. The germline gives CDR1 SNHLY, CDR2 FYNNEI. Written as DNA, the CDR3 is TGTGCCAGCAGTAAGGGACAGAGAGAGGATGGCTACACCTTC. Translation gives CASSKGQREDGYTF. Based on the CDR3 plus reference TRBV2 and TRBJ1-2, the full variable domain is EPEVTQTPSHQVTQMGQEVILRCVPISNHLYFYWYRQILGQKVEFLVSFYNNEISEKSEIFDDQFSVERPDGSNFTLKIRSTKLEDSAMYFCASSKGQREDGYTFGSGTRLTVV.

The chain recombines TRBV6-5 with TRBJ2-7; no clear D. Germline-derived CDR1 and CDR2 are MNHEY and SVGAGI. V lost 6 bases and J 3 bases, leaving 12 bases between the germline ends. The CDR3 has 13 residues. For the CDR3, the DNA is TGTGCCAGCAGCGGAGCTGGGGTCTACGAGCAGTACTTC. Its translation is CASSGAGVYEQYF.

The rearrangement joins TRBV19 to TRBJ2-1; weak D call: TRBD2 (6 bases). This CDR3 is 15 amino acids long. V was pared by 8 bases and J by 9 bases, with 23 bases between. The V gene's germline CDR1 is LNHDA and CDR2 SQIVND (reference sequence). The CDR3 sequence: CASGPPRVGRSEQFF. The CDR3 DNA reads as TGTGCCAGTGGACCCCCCAGGGTGGGGAGGAGTGAGCAGTTCTTC. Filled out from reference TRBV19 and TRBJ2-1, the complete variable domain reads DGGITQSPKYLFRKEGQNVTLSCEQNLNHDAMYWYRQDPGQGLRLIYYSQIVNDFQKGDIAEGYSVSREKKESFPLTVTSAQKNPTAFYLCASGPPRVGRSEQFFGPGTRLTVL.

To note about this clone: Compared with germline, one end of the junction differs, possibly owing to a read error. DNA of the CDR3: TGTGCCGGCAGCGCAGGGGCCCCAGATACGCAGTATTTT. It yields the protein CAGSAGAPDTQYF. The V call is TRBV9, the J call TRBJ2-3; TRBD1 is a possible D gene (6 bases). The germline CDR1 and CDR2 sequences are SGDLS and YYNGEE. This CDR3 region has 13 residues.

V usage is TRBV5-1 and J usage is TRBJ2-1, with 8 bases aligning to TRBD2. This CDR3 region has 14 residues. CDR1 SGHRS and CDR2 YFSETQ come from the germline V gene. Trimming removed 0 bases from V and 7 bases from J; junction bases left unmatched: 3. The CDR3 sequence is CASSLAPGGNEQFF. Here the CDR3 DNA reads TGCGCCAGCAGCTTGGCTCCGGGAGGGAATGAGCAGTTCTTC. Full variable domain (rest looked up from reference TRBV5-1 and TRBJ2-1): KAGVTQTPRYLIKTRGQQVTLSCSPISGHRSVSWYQQTPGQGLQFLFEYFSETQRNKGNFPGRFSGRQFSNSRSEMNVSTLELGDSALYLCASSLAPGGNEQFFGPGTRLTVL.

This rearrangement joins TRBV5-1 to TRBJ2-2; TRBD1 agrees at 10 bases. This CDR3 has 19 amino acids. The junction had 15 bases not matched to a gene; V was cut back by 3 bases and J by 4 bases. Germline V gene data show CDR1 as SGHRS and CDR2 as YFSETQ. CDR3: CASSWREDRGTPSTGELFF. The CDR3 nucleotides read TGCGCCAGCAGCTGGCGGGAGGACAGGGGGACGCCGAGCACCGGGGAGCTGTTTTTT. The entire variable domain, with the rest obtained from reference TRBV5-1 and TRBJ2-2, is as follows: KAGVTQTPRYLIKTRGQQVTLSCSPISGHRSVSWYQQTPGQGLQFLFEYFSETQRNKGNFPGRFSGRQFSNSRSEMNVSTLELGDSALYLCASSWREDRGTPSTGELFFGEGSRLTVL.

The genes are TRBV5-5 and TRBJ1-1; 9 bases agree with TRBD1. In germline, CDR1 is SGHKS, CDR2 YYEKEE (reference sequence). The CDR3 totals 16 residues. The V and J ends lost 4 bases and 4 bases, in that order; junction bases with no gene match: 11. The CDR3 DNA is TGTGCCAGCAGCGGATTACAGGGGGCGTTGAGCACTGAAGCTTTCTTT. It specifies CASSGLQGALSTEAFF.

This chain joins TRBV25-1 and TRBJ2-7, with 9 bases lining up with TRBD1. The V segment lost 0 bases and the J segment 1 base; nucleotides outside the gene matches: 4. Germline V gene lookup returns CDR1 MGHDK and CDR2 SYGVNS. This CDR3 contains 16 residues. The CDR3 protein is CASSEYIGTGSYEQYF. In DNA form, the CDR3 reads TGTGCCAGCAGTGAATATATCGGGACAGGGTCCTACGAGCAGTACTTC.

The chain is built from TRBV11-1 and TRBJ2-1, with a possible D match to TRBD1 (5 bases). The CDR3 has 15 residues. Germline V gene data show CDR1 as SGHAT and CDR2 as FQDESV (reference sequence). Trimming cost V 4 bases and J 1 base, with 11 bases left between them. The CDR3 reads CASSSQGSSYNEQFF. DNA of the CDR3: TGTGCCAGCAGCTCTCAGGGCTCTTCCTACAATGAGCAGTTCTTC. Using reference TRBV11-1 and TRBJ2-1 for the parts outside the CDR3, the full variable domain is EAEVAQSPRYKITEKSQAVAFWCDPISGHATLYWYRQILGQGPELLVQFQDESVVDDSQLPKDRFSAERLKGVDSTLKIQPAELGDSAMYLCASSSQGSSYNEQFFGPGTRLTVL.

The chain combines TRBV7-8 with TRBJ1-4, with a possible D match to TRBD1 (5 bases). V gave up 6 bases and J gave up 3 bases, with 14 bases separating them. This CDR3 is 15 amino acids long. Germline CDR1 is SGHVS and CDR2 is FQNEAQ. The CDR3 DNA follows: TGTGCCAGCAGAGATAGGGACGGGCCTAATGAAAAACTGTTTTTT. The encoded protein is CASRDRDGPNEKLFF.

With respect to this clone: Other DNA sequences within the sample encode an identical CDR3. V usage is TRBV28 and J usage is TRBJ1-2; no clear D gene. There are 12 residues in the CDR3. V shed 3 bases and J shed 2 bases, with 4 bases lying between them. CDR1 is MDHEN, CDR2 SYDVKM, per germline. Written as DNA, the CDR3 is TGTGCCAGCAGTTTGAGGAACTATGGCTACACCTTC. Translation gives CASSLRNYGYTF.

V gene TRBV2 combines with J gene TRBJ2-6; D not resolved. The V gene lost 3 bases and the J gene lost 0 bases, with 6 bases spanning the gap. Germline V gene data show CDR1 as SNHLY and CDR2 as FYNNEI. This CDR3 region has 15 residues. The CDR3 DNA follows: TGTGCCAGCAGTGACCAGTTCTCTGGGGCCAACGTCCTGACTTTC. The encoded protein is CASSDQFSGANVLTF.

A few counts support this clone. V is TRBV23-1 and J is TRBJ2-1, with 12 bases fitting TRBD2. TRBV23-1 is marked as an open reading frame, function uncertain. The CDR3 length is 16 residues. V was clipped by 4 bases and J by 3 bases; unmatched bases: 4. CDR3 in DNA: TGCGCCAGCAGTCGCGGGGGACTAGCGGGCTACAATGAGCAGTTCTTC. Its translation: CASSRGGLAGYNEQFF.